The 31 T cell receptor beta chains below come from one sample, sequenced in a study of blood T cells in healthy people across ages. It was with a sample-barcoded 5' primer and a J-beta primer mix that a second PCR of roughly 7 to 12 cycles was run. A single record per CDR3 protein comes from TCRdb applying MiXCR to the 5' RACE reads. The repertoire holds 800,000 or so distinct CDR3 sequences, with approximately 65% as singletons. The specimen sequenced was blood. These receptors were obtained from a man aged 30 to 39 in good health.

The genes are TRBV13 and TRBJ1-2, with D possibly matching TRBD1 (6 bases). This CDR3 contains 13 residues. Germline V lookup: CDR1 PRHDT, CDR2 FYEKMQ (reference sequence). Trimming took off 4 bases at V and 6 bases at J, with 12 bases between the two ends. CDR3 sequence (DNA): TGTGCCAGCAGCTCTACAGGGAAGGATGGCTACACCTTC. Translation gives CASSSTGKDGYTF.

On this clonotype itself: Germline and junction disagree at one end, which may indicate a read error. J is TRBJ2-5 and V is TRBV6-6, with 13 bases that match TRBD2. In germline, CDR1 is MNHNY, CDR2 SVGAGI (reference sequence). The length of the CDR3 is 15 residues. This CDR3 reads CASSKGLAGANEQYF. The CDR3 nucleotides read TGTGCCAGCAGCAAAGGACTAGCGGGGGCCAATGAGCAGTACTTT.

This clonotype has just a few counts. This chain uses TRBV20-1 with TRBJ2-3; D is unresolved. Germline loops: CDR1 DFQATT, CDR2 SNEGSKA (reference sequence). This CDR3 spans 14 amino acids. V was cut by 3 bases and J by 1 base, with 11 bases left in between. The CDR3 sequence: CSASTPTRTDTQYF. Here the CDR3 DNA reads TGCAGTGCTAGTACGCCTACCCGCACAGATACGCAGTATTTT.

The chain joins TRBV12-3 or TRBV12-4 to TRBJ2-5; D call uncertain. V lost 3 bases and J 1 base, leaving 9 bases between the germline ends. The CDR3 totals 14 residues. The CDR3 DNA reads TGTGCCAGCAGTTTCGGAGTTTTCCAAGAGACCCAGTACTTC. Protein sequence: CASSFGVFQETQYF.

This chain links TRBV12-3 or TRBV12-4 with TRBJ2-1; D not resolved. The CDR3 runs to 13 residues. V was cut by 5 bases and J by 9 bases, with 14 bases left in between. CDR3 residues: CASSGVSRGEQFF. The CDR3, as DNA: TGTGCCAGCAGTGGGGTTAGCCGCGGTGAGCAGTTCTTC.

CDR3 loop: CSARDQRDRGYGYTF. Written as DNA, the CDR3 is TGCAGTGCTAGAGATCAAAGGGACAGAGGCTATGGCTACACCTTC. The chain joins TRBV20-1 to TRBJ1-2; 7 nucleotides agree with TRBD1. Germline lookup yields CDR1 DFQATT and CDR2 SNEGSKA (reference sequence). V gave up 0 bases and J gave up 4 bases; unmatched junction bases: 8. The CDR3 spans 15 residues.

This sequence joins TRBV2 and TRBJ2-4; a possible D gene is TRBD1 (5 bases). Germline CDR1 is SNHLY and CDR2 is FYNNEI. V was shortened by 7 bases and J by 2 bases, with 15 bases between the two germline ends. The CDR3 runs 15 residues. CDR3 loop: CASIQGFSSKNIQYF. CDR3 DNA: TGTGCCAGCATTCAGGGTTTTTCATCCAAAAACATTCAGTACTTC.

This clonotype was seen only a few times. The chain employs TRBV28 and TRBJ1-5; a weak D match, TRBD1 (6 bases). The germline V and J ends were trimmed by 4 bases and 8 bases, with 6 bases remaining between them. The CDR3 is 11 residues long. Germline CDR1 MDHEN, CDR2 SYDVKM. CDR3 nucleotide sequence: TGTGCCAGCAGTTCAGGGGAGCCCCAGCATTTT. This translates into CASSSGEPQHF.

The sample holds a few counts of this clonotype. V gene TRBV25-1 combines with J gene TRBJ2-3, with 7 bases identical to TRBD2. Losses at the gene ends were 2 bases for V and 1 base for J; bases not matched to a gene: 6. The CDR3 covers 16 residues. CDR1 and CDR2 from the germline V gene are MGHDK and SYGVNS. For the CDR3, the DNA is TGTGCCAGCAGTGAAGGAGAAGGGAGGGGCACAGATACGCAGTATTTT. Translating it yields CASSEGEGRGTDTQYF.

This clonotype has just a few counts. The chain links TRBV11-2 to TRBJ2-4, with 11 bases fitting TRBD1. The CDR3 sequence is 14 residues long. Germline-derived CDR1 and CDR2 are SGHAT and FQNNGV. The J segment lost 6 bases and the V segment lost 6 bases, leaving 4 bases of the junction unmatched. As DNA, the CDR3 is TGTGCCAGCAGGGCCGGGACAGGGGGAAACATTCAGTACTTC. This sequence encodes CASRAGTGGNIQYF.

This chain uses TRBV4-3 with TRBJ2-7; TRBD1 matches 10 bases. This CDR3 has 17 residues. The junction had 11 bases not matched to a gene; V was cut back by 4 bases and J by 2 bases. Germline CDR1 reads LGHNA; CDR2 reads YSLEER. In DNA, the CDR3 is TGCGCCAGCAGCCGATTCGCCGGGACAGGGGAAGCCTACGAGCAGTACTTC. Its translation: CASSRFAGTGEAYEQYF.

The V gene is TRBV6-2 or TRBV6-3, the J gene TRBJ2-4; 8 nucleotides align to TRBD1. Germline V gene lookup returns CDR1 MNHEY and CDR2 SVGEGT. The junction had 10 bases not matched to a gene; V was cut back by 6 bases and J by 0 bases. This CDR3 contains 17 residues. Here the CDR3 reads CASSRRGQVLAKNIQYF. CDR3 coding DNA: TGTGCCAGCAGCCGACGGGGACAGGTCCTAGCCAAAAACATTCAGTACTTC.

The rearrangement links TRBV28 to TRBJ2-1; D not resolved. Germline V gives CDR1 MDHEN, CDR2 SYDVKM. This CDR3 comprises 12 residues. V was trimmed by 2 bases and J by 9 bases, leaving 8 bases between them. CDR3 in DNA: TGTGCCAGCAGTTTAACTTGGAGTGAGCAGTTCTTC. This translates into CASSLTWSEQFF.

This chain uses TRBV6-5 with TRBJ2-3; D call uncertain. The CDR3 runs 15 residues. Trimming cost V 8 bases and J 1 base, with 16 bases left between them. Germline V lookup: CDR1 MNHEY, CDR2 SVGAGI. The CDR3: CASAVRALGTDTQYF. DNA of the CDR3: TGTGCCAGCGCTGTCCGGGCGCTGGGCACAGATACGCAGTATTTT.

This rearrangement joins TRBV12-3 or TRBV12-4 to TRBJ2-1; 9 bases fit TRBD2. The CDR3 contains 13 residues. Trimming at V came to 6 bases and at J to 9 bases, leaving 6 bases not matched to a gene. This CDR3 reads CASRGLAGSEQFF. The CDR3 region has the DNA TGTGCCAGCAGGGGACTAGCTGGCAGTGAGCAGTTCTTC.

This clonotype has a single count. V gene TRBV29-1 combines with J gene TRBJ2-2, with TRBD1 identical over 9 bases. The trim removed 7 bases at V and 3 bases at J, leaving 9 bases unmatched. Germline CDR1 SQVTM, CDR2 ANQGSEA. There are 15 residues in the CDR3. The CDR3, as DNA: TGCAGCGCTGGGACAGGGCTGGCCGACACCGGGGAGCTGTTTTTT. This encodes CSAGTGLADTGELFF.

The chain combines TRBV29-1 with TRBJ1-6; tentatively, D is TRBD1 (5 bases). The germline V and J ends were trimmed by 4 bases and 10 bases, with 14 bases remaining between them. CDR3 length: 13 amino acids. Per the germline V gene, CDR1 is SQVTM and CDR2 is ANQGSEA. The CDR3 region is CSVAGDEGSPLHF. The CDR3 DNA is TGCAGCGTTGCGGGGGATGAGGGATCACCCCTCCACTTT. Drawing the rest from reference TRBV29-1 and TRBJ1-6, the complete variable domain is SAVISQKPSRDICQRGTSLTIQCQVDSQVTMMFWYRQQPGQSLTLIATANQGSEATYESGFVIDKFPISRPNLTFSTLTVSNMSPEDSSIYLCSVAGDEGSPLHFGNGTRLTVT.

This clonotype has more than one count but fewer than ten. The rearrangement uses TRBV12-3 or TRBV12-4 and TRBJ2-1; tentatively, D is TRBD1 (6 bases). Trimming left V 6 bases short and J 10 bases short, with 13 bases between. This CDR3 contains 12 residues. CDR3 region: CASRNRVGEQFF. CDR3 sequence (DNA): TGTGCCAGCAGGAACAGGGTTGGCGAGCAGTTCTTC.

The count of this clonotype is one. The rearrangement links TRBV7-2 to TRBJ2-1; 13 bases map to TRBD2. Germline V gives CDR1 SGHTA, CDR2 FQGNSA. V was clipped by 3 bases and J by 6 bases; unmatched bases: 8. This CDR3 spans 17 amino acids. CDR3 in DNA: TGTGCCAGCAGCTTGAACCTACTAGCGGGGGGGTCCAATGAGCAGTTCTTC. As protein: CASSLNLLAGGSNEQFF. The whole variable domain, filled in from reference TRBV7-2 and TRBJ2-1, reads GAGVSQSPSNKVTEKGKDVELRCDPISGHTALYWYRQSLGQGLEFLIYFQGNSAPDKSGLPSDRFSAERTGGSVSTLTIQRTQQEDSAVYLCASSLNLLAGGSNEQFFGPGTRLTVL.

This chain joins TRBV29-1 and TRBJ2-7; 9 nucleotides agree with TRBD1. The CDR3 loop spans 12 amino acids. The germline V gene has CDR1 SQVTM and CDR2 ANQGSEA. The J segment lost 7 bases and the V segment lost 6 bases, leaving 7 bases of the junction unmatched. The CDR3 DNA follows: TGCAGCGTGGGGGGACAGGGCGATGAGCAGTACTTC. Its protein product is CSVGGQGDEQYF.

The chain uses TRBV7-9 and TRBJ2-5, with TRBD1 matching over 9 bases. The J call may be in error: the DNA end matches TRBJ2-7 better. The CDR3 length is 16 residues. In germline, CDR1 is SEHNR, CDR2 FQNEAQ (reference sequence). CDR3 coding DNA: TGTGCCAGCAGCTTAGGCCGGACAGGGGCGAAATACGAGCAGTACTTC. Translating gives CASSLGRTGAKYEQYF.

The CDR3 DNA follows: TGCGCCAGCAGCTTGGTGGCAAGACTGAGCTCCTATAATTCACCCCTCCACTTT. Its protein is CASSLVARLSSYNSPLHF. The rearrangement links TRBV5-1 to TRBJ1-6, with unresolved D. The V end was cut by 0 bases, the J end by 0 bases, with 13 bases between. CDR1 SGHRS and CDR2 YFSETQ come from the germline V gene. This CDR3 has 18 amino acids.

This clonotype appeared once. A junction boundary mismatches the germline segment, possibly from a read error. This chain joins TRBV6-5 and TRBJ2-6, with D uncertain. CDR3 length: 14 amino acids. Germline V gene sequence: CDR1 MNHEY, CDR2 SVGAGI. This CDR3 reads CTSSPHRGANVLTF. In DNA, the CDR3 is TGTACCAGCAGTCCCCATCGGGGGGCCAACGTCCTGACTTTC.

This clonotype came up a few times. The chain links TRBV6-6 to TRBJ1-1; the D is unclear. This CDR3 comprises 15 residues. Germline CDR1 is MNHNY and CDR2 is SVGAGI (reference sequence). V was pared by 0 bases and J by 2 bases, with 10 bases between. CDR3 region: CASSYSRQVNTEAFF. CDR3 sequence (DNA): TGTGCCAGCAGTTACTCTCGGCAGGTAAACACTGAAGCTTTCTTT.

This chain links TRBV12-3 or TRBV12-4 with TRBJ2-5, with D unresolved. The CDR3 runs to 14 residues. The V end was cut by 6 bases, the J end by 0 bases, with 11 bases between. The CDR3 nucleotides read TGTGCCAGCAGGCCATGGGGTAACCAAGAGACCCAGTACTTC. Protein product: CASRPWGNQETQYF.

This clonotype was seen more than once but under ten times. This rearrangement joins TRBV7-8 to TRBJ2-1; 8 positions match TRBD2. V shed 2 bases, J shed 8 bases, and the junction held 5 bases outside the gene matches. Germline loops: CDR1 SGHVS, CDR2 FQNEAQ. The CDR3 is 14 amino acids. CDR3 residues: CASSLRGGTHEQFF. The CDR3 bases are TGTGCCAGCAGCTTACGGGGGGGTACCCATGAGCAGTTCTTC.

The table lists this clonotype with a few counts. The chain is built from TRBV5-1 and TRBJ2-6; TRBD2 is a possible D gene (5 bases). The CDR3 sequence is 14 residues long. Trimming left V 6 bases short and J 4 bases short, with 11 bases between. Germline V gene sequence: CDR1 SGHRS, CDR2 YFSETQ. The CDR3 bases are TGCGCCAGCAACACGGGGAACGGGGCCAACGTCCTGACTTTC. Amino acids: CASNTGNGANVLTF.

The chain links TRBV15 to TRBJ2-1, with 10 positions matching TRBD2. Trimming cost V 5 bases and J 2 bases; bases outside gene matches: 6. The V gene's germline CDR1 is LNHNV and CDR2 YYDKDF (reference sequence). The CDR3 sequence is 16 residues long. The CDR3 region has the DNA TGTGCCACCAGCCAACGTAGCGGGAGGACCTACAATGAGCAGTTCTTC. It specifies CATSQRSGRTYNEQFF.

The gene calls are TRBV27 and TRBJ2-5; D uncertain. This CDR3 contains 14 residues. Per the germline V gene, CDR1 is MNHEY and CDR2 is SMNVEV (reference sequence). V was trimmed by 3 bases and J by 11 bases, leaving 19 bases between them. The CDR3 spells CASSFRLLNGEQYF. CDR3 nucleotides: TGTGCCAGCAGTTTCCGACTCCTGAACGGTGAGCAGTACTTC.

This clonotype was counted only a few times. V and J are TRBV7-8 and TRBJ2-1; D gene uncertain. The CDR3 loop spans 15 amino acids. The germline V gene encodes CDR1 SGHVS and CDR2 FQNEAQ. V gave up 1 base and J gave up 2 bases, with 9 bases separating them. The CDR3 region has the DNA TGTGCCAGCAGCTTAGGAAGCTCAGCCTACAATGAGCAGTTCTTC. Translation: CASSLGSSAYNEQFF. Together with reference TRBV7-8 and TRBJ2-1, the CDR3 gives the full variable domain: GAGVSQSPRYKVAKRGQDVALRCDPISGHVSLFWYQQALGQGPEFLTYFQNEAQLDKSGLPSDRFFAERPEGSVSTLKIQRTQQEDSAVYLCASSLGSSAYNEQFFGPGTRLTVL.

This CDR3 is CASRRARRNEQFF. The DNA for the CDR3 is TGTGCCAGCAGGCGTGCAAGAAGGAATGAGCAGTTCTTC. This rearrangement joins TRBV6-5 to TRBJ2-1; D uncertain. Deletions cut 6 bases from V and 7 bases from J, with 13 bases between. The germline V gene encodes CDR1 MNHEY and CDR2 SVGAGI. The CDR3 totals 13 residues.